This T cell receptor (beta chain) is drawn from a study of T cells in Graves' hyperthyroidism and ophthalmopathy. TCR beta CDR3 sequences were amplified from RNA transcripts. During a first-round RT-PCR of the TCR CDR3, the HTBI primer set was used. TCRdb reanalysed the multiplex PCR reads using MiXCR and keeps one entry per CDR3 protein. The sample carries about 700,000 distinct CDR3 sequences, nearly 45% recorded once. A note on this clonotype: The target antigen is unknown.

Regarding the study as a whole: Blood shared most expanded thyroid clonotypes above 0.001. By a 13 V-J model, ophthalmopathy was set apart from stable hyperthyroidism. Prediction of ophthalmopathy progression came a median around 6.5 months pre-onset.

Orbital computed tomography and thyroid ultrasound, together with serum TRAb and thyroxine and clinical symptoms, were used for diagnoses. This sequence originates from an adult man with Graves' disease, either hyperthyroidism or ophthalmopathy (not recorded which). The source material was peripheral blood or thyroid tissue (not recorded which).

The CDR3 DNA sequence: TGTGCCAGCAGGGACAGACGCACCTACGAGCAGTACTTC. Protein: CASRDRRTYEQYF. The genes are TRBV6-5 and TRBJ2-7; maybe TRBD1 (6 bases). CDR1 MNHEY and CDR2 SVGAGI come from the germline V gene. The germline V and J ends were trimmed by 6 bases and 2 bases, with 11 bases remaining between them. This CDR3 contains 13 residues.